This T cell receptor (beta chain) is from a study of blood T cell repertoires in COVID-19. As for the study in general: PBMCs, B-cell-depleted T cells, or T cells provided the cDNA or gDNA that made up the material.

Method: immunoSEQ multiplex PCR; TCRdb's copy keeps in-frame clones and lacks some. Of some 300,000 clones listed, just under 90% were seen once; the top ten hold over 5%. The TCR comes from a woman aged 50 to 65 with COVID-19, enrolled during active disease. Input material: peripheral blood.

The CDR3 DNA sequence: TGTGCCACCAGTGATTTTGTTAGGAGGCGCCGGACTGAAGCTTTCTTT. It translates to CATSDFVRRRRTEAFF. This chain links TRBV24-1 with TRBJ1-1, with no clear D. Germline values: CDR1 KGHDR, CDR2 SFDVKD. The CDR3 is 16 amino acids. The V and J ends lost 1 base and 5 bases respectively, with 16 bases between them.